Below are 25 T cell receptor beta chains sequenced from a single sample in a study of identical twins. TCRdb independently ran MiXCR on the 5' RACE reads; one entry per CDR3 protein. This table has about 1.7 million distinct CDR3 sequences, more than 30% appearing once. Input material: cord blood. These receptor sequences come from a newborn girl in good health.

The chain carries TRBV21-1 and TRBJ2-3; TRBD1, the table's D call, lacks a check against the DNA. TRBV21-1 counts as a pseudogene. This CDR3 contains 12 residues. As DNA, the CDR3 is TGTGCCAGCAGCAAGGGGCCAGATACGCAGTATTTT. Translation: CASSKGPDTQYF.

The chain is built from TRBV30 and TRBJ1-5; perhaps TRBD1 as D (6 bases). Trimming shortened V by 5 bases and J by 1 base, and 9 bases separated the two germline ends. The CDR3 consists of 13 residues. Germline CDR1 and CDR2: GTSNPN and SVGIG (reference sequence). In nucleotides, the CDR3 is TGTGCCTGGGGGACAAGGAGCAATCAGCCCCAGCATTTT. Its protein is CAWGTRSNQPQHF. The entire variable domain, with the rest obtained from reference TRBV30 and TRBJ1-5, is as follows: SQTIHQWPATLVQPVGSPLSLECTVEGTSNPNLYWYRQAAGRGLQLLFYSVGIGQISSEVPQNLSASRPQDRQFILSSKKLLLSDSGFYLCAWGTRSNQPQHFGDGTRLSIL.

This clonotype came up a few times. The chain couples TRBV5-1 to TRBJ1-2; D remains ambiguous. Trimming took 6 bases from V and 4 from J, leaving 13 bases between them. Per the germline V gene, CDR1 is SGHRS and CDR2 is YFSETQ. The CDR3 has 13 residues. The CDR3 DNA reads as TGCGCCAGCACTGACCCCTCTATCTATGGCTACACCTTC. Protein sequence: CASTDPSIYGYTF.

This chain uses TRBV27 with TRBJ1-2; 7 positions agree with TRBD1. Trimming took 3 bases from V and 0 from J; bases not matched to a gene: 4. Germline lookup yields CDR1 MNHEY and CDR2 SMNVEV (reference sequence). CDR3 length equals 15 residues. CDR3 coding DNA: TGTGCCAGCAGTTTTTCAGGGGGGCCTAACTATGGCTACACCTTC. It is translated as CASSFSGGPNYGYTF.

The rearrangement links TRBV4-1 to TRBJ1-1; D possibly corresponds to TRBD1 (6 bases). The V gene lost 8 bases and the J gene lost 4 bases, with 14 bases spanning the gap. The CDR3 is made up of 13 amino acids. Germline V gives CDR1 MGHRA, CDR2 YSYEKL. CDR3 coding DNA: TGCGCCAGCTCTGGACAGATTGTCACTGAAGCTTTCTTT. Translating it yields CASSGQIVTEAFF.

The chain combines TRBV5-1 with TRBJ2-1; 8 positions agree with TRBD2. The CDR3 totals 17 residues. Trimming cost V 1 base and J 3 bases; bases outside gene matches: 9. CDR1 is SGHRS, CDR2 YFSETQ, per germline. CDR3 DNA sequence: TGCGCCAGCAGCTTGAGCAGCCTAGCGGGTCTCTACAATGAGCAGTTCTTC. This codes for CASSLSSLAGLYNEQFF. Full variable domain (missing parts from reference TRBV5-1 and TRBJ2-1): KAGVTQTPRYLIKTRGQQVTLSCSPISGHRSVSWYQQTPGQGLQFLFEYFSETQRNKGNFPGRFSGRQFSNSRSEMNVSTLELGDSALYLCASSLSSLAGLYNEQFFGPGTRLTVL.

This sequence joins TRBV2 and TRBJ2-7; 12 bases are a match to TRBD2. CDR1 and CDR2 from the germline V gene are SNHLY and FYNNEI. V shed 3 bases, J shed 5 bases, and the junction held 11 bases outside the gene matches. The CDR3 length is 17 residues. For the CDR3, the DNA is TGTGCCAGCAGTGAGTCGGTGAGACTAGCGGGAGTAAACGAGCAGTACTTC. Translating gives CASSESVRLAGVNEQYF.

This clonotype was seen once. V is TRBV24-1 and J is TRBJ2-7; tentative D call: TRBD1 (5 bases). Trimming removed 7 bases at V and 1 base at J, with 7 bases between. Germline V CDR1 and CDR2: KGHDR, SFDVKD. The CDR3 loop spans 12 amino acids. As DNA, the CDR3 is TGTGCCACCAGGACAGCGTCCTACGAGCAGTACGTC. Amino acid sequence: CATRTASYEQYV.

The chain couples TRBV28 to TRBJ2-7; D is uncertain. CDR1 MDHEN and CDR2 SYDVKM come from the germline V gene. V lost 10 bases and J 4 bases, leaving 17 bases between the germline ends. The CDR3 length is 13 residues. CDR3 DNA sequence: TGTGCCACCACTGCTGGGCACCCGTACGAGCAGTACTTC. Protein: CATTAGHPYEQYF.

This chain connects TRBV18 to TRBJ2-3, with D hard to call. Germline lookup yields CDR1 KGHSH and CDR2 LQKENI. This CDR3 has 16 residues. The ends were cut back, 8 bases at V and 0 bases at J, with 18 bases in the middle. This CDR3 reads CASLSDRVPSTDTQYF. The DNA of the CDR3 is TGTGCCAGCCTATCGGACCGCGTCCCTAGCACAGATACGCAGTATTTT.

This clonotype occurred a few times. The chain combines TRBV5-6 with TRBJ2-3, with D unclear. The length of the CDR3 is 14 residues. Per the germline V gene, CDR1 is SGHDT and CDR2 is YYEEEE. The V gene lost 4 bases and the J gene lost 2 bases, with 11 bases spanning the gap. The CDR3 loop reads CASSPGVTTDTQYF. The CDR3 DNA follows: TGTGCCAGCAGCCCTGGGGTCACCACAGATACGCAGTATTTT.

This clonotype was found many times. The V and J genes are TRBV29-1 and TRBJ2-3; D unresolved. Deletions cut 4 bases from V and 7 bases from J, with 6 bases between. Germline V gives CDR1 SQVTM, CDR2 ANQGSEA. CDR3 length: 10 amino acids. The CDR3 bases are TGCAGCGTTGGTGATCATACGCAGTATTTT. Translated, it gives CSVGDHTQYF.

This sequence joins TRBV4-2 and TRBJ2-7, with D tentatively TRBD2 (6 bases). There are 16 residues in the CDR3. V lost 0 bases and J 3 bases, leaving 15 bases between the germline ends. Germline V gene sequence: CDR1 LGHNA, CDR2 YNFKEQ. CDR3 in amino acids: CASSQERRESHYEQYF. CDR3 bases: TGTGCCAGCAGCCAAGAACGGAGGGAGTCCCACTACGAGCAGTACTTC.

The chain carries TRBV5-5 and TRBJ1-1; D not certain. The CDR3 has 17 amino acids. Germline assignment: CDR1 SGHKS and CDR2 YYEKEE (reference sequence). The V end was cut by 1 base, the J end by 0 bases, with 16 bases between. CDR3 bases: TGTGCCAGCAGCTTGTACCCAACCTCTTGGGTGAACACTGAAGCTTTCTTT. The encoded protein is CASSLYPTSWVNTEAFF.

The chain employs TRBV7-9 and TRBJ1-1, with TRBD1 as a possible D gene (5 bases). The germline V and J ends were trimmed by 3 bases and 8 bases, with 10 bases remaining between them. The CDR3 consists of 12 residues. The V gene's germline CDR1 is SEHNR and CDR2 FQNEAQ (reference sequence). This chain's CDR3 is CASSFSGSEAFF. The DNA for the CDR3 is TGTGCCAGCAGCTTTTCAGGGTCGGAAGCTTTCTTT.

This clonotype appeared many times. This sequence joins TRBV5-1 and TRBJ2-7; a possible D gene is TRBD1 (6 bases). Trimming stripped 2 bases from V and 1 base from J, with 10 bases between. The CDR3 runs to 14 residues. Germline lookup yields CDR1 SGHRS and CDR2 YFSETQ. The CDR3, as DNA: TGCGCCAGCAGCTTTTTGACAGGATCCTACGAGCAGTACTTC. Its protein product is CASSFLTGSYEQYF.

This clonotype occurred a few times. The chain carries TRBV4-1 and TRBJ2-7, with TRBD1 matching over 7 bases. The CDR3 is made up of 15 amino acids. V lost 1 base, J lost 0 bases, and 3 bases stayed unmatched. Germline V CDR1 and CDR2: MGHRA, YSYEKL. As DNA, the CDR3 is TGCGCCAGCAGCCAAGTGGACAGGAGCTCCTACGAGCAGTACTTC. The encoded protein is CASSQVDRSSYEQYF.

The rearrangement links TRBV4-1 to TRBJ2-7, with TRBD2 matching 10 bases. The CDR3 loop spans 16 amino acids. The J segment lost 0 bases and the V segment lost 1 base, leaving 3 bases of the junction unmatched. The germline V gene encodes CDR1 MGHRA and CDR2 YSYEKL. CDR3 DNA: TGCGCCAGCAGCCAAGCCGGGACTAGCGACTCCTACGAGCAGTACTTC. It translates to CASSQAGTSDSYEQYF.

This clonotype turned up a few times. The chain employs TRBV11-2 and TRBJ2-4; D is uncertain. The CDR3 is 17 residues long. Germline values: CDR1 SGHAT, CDR2 FQNNGV. Trimming left V 7 bases short and J 4 bases short, with 23 bases between. CDR3 protein: CASTYIRGRPLKNIQYF. The CDR3 DNA sequence: TGTGCCAGCACCTATATTAGAGGACGGCCACTTAAAAACATTCAGTACTTC.

The table lists this clonotype with many counts. The V gene is TRBV6-5, the J gene TRBJ2-1, with 9 bases matching TRBD1. Germline values: CDR1 MNHEY, CDR2 SVGAGI. The CDR3 extends over 15 amino acids. The ends lost 4 bases at V and 2 bases at J; junction bases unmatched: 3. The DNA for the CDR3 is TGTGCCAGCAGTTCACGGGACAGGGCCTACAATGAGCAGTTCTTC. It codes for CASSSRDRAYNEQFF.

V is TRBV6-6 and J is TRBJ2-3; no firm D call. CDR3 size: 12 residues. From germline, CDR1 is MNHNY and CDR2 SVGAGI (reference sequence). The V end was cut by 6 bases, the J end by 6 bases, with 10 bases between. CDR3 protein: CASRLFSDTQYF. The DNA of the CDR3 is TGTGCCAGCAGGCTGTTTAGCGATACGCAGTATTTT.

The chain carries TRBV28 and TRBJ2-4; the match to TRBD2 covers 15 bases. V lost 2 bases, J lost 0 bases, and 5 bases stayed unmatched. The CDR3 is made up of 19 amino acids. CDR1 and CDR2 from the germline V gene are MDHEN and SYDVKM. The CDR3 spells CASSLRTSGRALAKNIQYF. CDR3 DNA: TGTGCCAGCAGTTTAAGGACTAGCGGGAGGGCCTTAGCCAAAAACATTCAGTACTTC.

This clonotype appeared many times. The chain combines TRBV24-1 with TRBJ2-1, with D unclear. Trimming pared 4 bases from V and 7 bases from J, leaving 16 bases between. The CDR3 has 15 amino acids. CDR1 KGHDR and CDR2 SFDVKD come from the germline V gene. The CDR3 DNA reads TGTGCCACCAGTGACCGCCTTCTAAGTAGGAATGAGCAGTTCTTC. Residues: CATSDRLLSRNEQFF.

The sample holds a few counts of this clonotype. CDR3: CSVVRTVAREAFF. The CDR3 DNA reads as TGCAGCGTTGTCCGAACCGTGGCAAGGGAAGCTTTCTTT. The rearrangement uses TRBV29-1 and TRBJ1-1; no clear D. V was pared by 4 bases and J by 8 bases, with 17 bases between. Germline CDR1 is SQVTM and CDR2 is ANQGSEA. The CDR3 contains 13 residues. The entire variable domain, with the rest obtained from reference TRBV29-1 and TRBJ1-1, is as follows: SAVISQKPSRDICQRGTSLTIQCQVDSQVTMMFWYRQQPGQSLTLIATANQGSEATYESGFVIDKFPISRPNLTFSTLTVSNMSPEDSSIYLCSVVRTVAREAFFGQGTRLTVV.

The chain is built from TRBV10-3 and TRBJ2-3; 9 bases map to TRBD2. The trim removed 7 bases at V and 3 bases at J, leaving 2 bases unmatched. In germline, CDR1 is ENHRY, CDR2 SYGVKD. The CDR3 has 13 residues. In DNA form, the CDR3 reads TGTGCCATCAAGCTAGCGGGGACAGATACGCAGTATTTT. Its translation is CAIKLAGTDTQYF.